These 26 T cell receptor delta chains came from one sample sequenced in a study of gamma-delta chains in newborns, infants, children. TCRdb re-processed the reads via CATT. Here the sample spans some 10,000 delta-chain clones, about 9.4% being singletons. Sequenced sample: blood. The receptors derive from a child who was a newborn, infant or young child, either healthy, febrile or measles-vaccinated (not recorded which).

Regarding this clone: TCRdb has a much larger clone's protein, which differs at residue 12 from the translation of this DNA, likely because of a read error; what is shown is the protein translated from the DNA. This rearrangement joins TRDV2 to TRDJ1, with D possibly being TRDD3 (6 bases). The V gene's germline CDR1 is GEAIGNYY and CDR2 EKD. CDR3 length equals 14 residues. CDR3 nucleotide sequence: TGTGCCTGTGATCCTGTACTGGGAACCGATAAATTCATCTTT. Encoded protein: CACDPVLGTDKFIF.

V and J are TRDV2 and TRDJ1, with 13 nucleotides matching TRDD3. V gave up 3 bases and J gave up 3 bases; unmatched junction bases: 6. The CDR3 is 16 residues long. Germline values: CDR1 GEAIGNYY, CDR2 EKD. CDR3 in amino acids: CACDPLTGGYADKLIF. The CDR3 coding sequence is TGTGCCTGTGACCCCCTTACTGGGGGATACGCCGATAAACTCATCTTT.

A few counts support this clone. This rearrangement joins TRDV2 to TRDJ1, with 11 bases that match TRDD3. Germline values: CDR1 GEAIGNYY, CDR2 EKD. J lost 1 base, V lost 3 bases, and 24 bases had no gene match. The CDR3 has 22 residues. The CDR3 sequence: CACDLIPTASLLGDSGTDKLIF. The CDR3 region has the DNA TGTGCCTGTGACCTCATTCCTACGGCTTCCCTACTGGGGGATAGCGGCACCGATAAACTCATCTTT.

In its sample, this clone was seen a few times. The chain uses TRDV3 and TRDJ1; possible D gene TRDD3, 6 bases. Germline CDR1 is TVYSNPD and CDR2 is GDNSRS (reference sequence). The CDR3 consists of 13 residues. Between the trimmed V and J ends, which lost 5 bases and 0 bases, there was a span of 13 bases. The CDR3 loop is CATWGFNTDKLIF. As DNA, the CDR3 is TGTGCCACCTGGGGATTCAACACCGATAAACTCATCTTT.

The rearrangement links TRDV2 to TRDJ1; TRDD3 is a possible D gene (5 bases). The germline V gene has CDR1 GEAIGNYY and CDR2 EKD. V lost 0 bases and J 0 bases, leaving 16 bases between the germline ends. There are 17 residues in the CDR3. The CDR3 DNA follows: TGTGCCTGTGACACCGTACTGGCGCGAAACTACACCGATAAACTCATCTTT. It encodes CACDTVLARNYTDKLIF.

In the case of this clone: The translation of this DNA and the TCRdb protein of a much larger clone differ at residue 12, probably owing to a read error; the protein shown here is translated from the DNA. The J gene is TRDJ1, the V gene TRDV2; 10 bases align to TRDD3. The CDR3 length is 18 residues. Germline loops: CDR1 GEAIGNYY, CDR2 EKD. The V gene end was trimmed by 1 base and the J gene end by 0 bases; junction bases not matched to a gene: 10. Here the CDR3 reads CACDTLVLGDLHTDKLIF. The CDR3 DNA reads as TGTGCCTGTGACACGTTGGTACTGGGGGATCTGCACACCGATAAACTCATCTTT.

J is TRDJ1 and V is TRDV1, with a tentative D call TRDD3 (10 bases). CDR1 is TSWWSYY and CDR2 is QGS in the germline V gene. This CDR3 has 22 residues. V shed 0 bases and J shed 0 bases, with 29 bases lying between them. CDR3 sequence: CALGELPPSYWGIFSYTDKLIF. CDR3 in DNA: TGTGCTCTTGGGGAACTTCCACCTTCCTACTGGGGGATTTTTTCGTACACCGATAAACTCATCTTT.

This clone was counted between two and nine times. The chain has TRDV2 and TRDJ3, with 11 nucleotides matching TRDD3. Germline V gene data show CDR1 as GEAIGNYY and CDR2 as EKD. This CDR3 comprises 17 residues. The V gene end was trimmed by 0 bases and the J gene end by 6 bases; junction bases not matched to a gene: 3. The DNA of the CDR3 is TGTGCCTGTGACACCGTACTGGGGGATATGGACACCCGACAGATGTTTTTC. Translation: CACDTVLGDMDTRQMFF.

CDR3 nucleotide sequence: TGTGCTCTTGGGGCATCCCGAAGCCTACGCTGGGGGATCGATGCCACCGATAAACTCATCTTT. This codes for CALGASRSLRWGIDATDKLIF. This chain links TRDV1 with TRDJ1; 9 positions match TRDD3. This CDR3 is built from 21 residues. After removal of 4 bases from V and 1 base from J, the junction contained 22 bases not matched to a gene. Germline CDR1 and CDR2: TSWWSYY and QGS.

In regard to this clone: This sample also contains other DNA sequences that code for the same CDR3. V gene TRDV2 combines with J gene TRDJ3, with TRDD3 identical over 8 bases. The germline V gene has CDR1 GEAIGNYY and CDR2 EKD. There are 18 residues in the CDR3. After removal of 2 bases from V and 0 bases from J, the junction contained 5 bases not matched to a gene. CDR3 sequence: CACDILGGSSWDTRQMFF. The CDR3 region has the DNA TGTGCCTGTGACATACTGGGGGGGAGCTCCTGGGACACCCGACAGATGTTTTTC.

On this clone itself: Given a far larger clone just one base away, this is likely a sequencing read error. V usage is TRDV2 and J usage is TRDJ1; 7 nucleotides match TRDD3. There are 15 residues in the CDR3. V shed 5 bases, J shed 2 bases, and the junction held 10 bases outside the gene matches. In germline, CDR1 is GEAIGNYY, CDR2 EKD. The CDR3, as DNA: TGTGCCTGTGGCGCCTTACTGGGGCGGACCGATAAACTCATCTTT. This codes for CACGALLGRTDKLIF.

This clone has more than one count but fewer than ten. This chain links TRDV2 with TRDJ2; 9 bases are shared with TRDD3. Germline V gene data show CDR1 as GEAIGNYY and CDR2 as EKD. V dropped 4 bases and J dropped 1; count of bases not matched to a gene: 3. The CDR3 runs 15 residues. CDR3 nucleotides: TGTGCCTGTGATCGACTGGGGGATTTGACAGCACAACTCTTCTTT. Its protein product is CACDRLGDLTAQLFF.

The chain recombines TRDV2 with TRDJ1, with D tentatively TRDD3 (6 bases). Germline values: CDR1 GEAIGNYY, CDR2 EKD. The CDR3 totals 17 residues. V gave up 0 bases and J gave up 0 bases, with 16 bases separating them. The CDR3 here is CACDTVSKGEYTDKLIF. The DNA of the CDR3 is TGTGCCTGTGACACCGTCTCAAAGGGGGAGTACACCGATAAACTCATCTTT.

Points on this clone: A read error may be the cause here, since a much bigger clone is one base away. Other DNA sequences in the same sample also yield this CDR3. The chain carries TRDV2 and TRDJ1; the match to TRDD3 covers 10 bases. Looked up from germline, CDR1 is GEAIGNYY and CDR2 is EKD. The CDR3 is 17 residues long. The CDR3 DNA follows: TGTGCCTGTGACTCGTTACTGGGGGATTCTTACACTGATAAACTCATCTTT. Residues: CACDSLLGDSYTDKLIF.

V is TRDV1 and J is TRDJ1; D might be TRDD3 (5 bases). CDR1 is TSWWSYY, CDR2 QGS, per germline. The CDR3 contains 16 residues. Trimming pared 0 bases from V and 1 base from J, leaving 12 bases between. The CDR3 protein is CALGELPLGSTDKLIF. CDR3 nucleotides: TGTGCTCTTGGGGAACTGCCGCTGGGATCCACCGATAAACTCATCTTT.

The CDR3 is CALGESGGDWGGPTDKLIF. CDR3 bases: TGTGCTCTTGGGGAATCCGGGGGCGACTGGGGAGGTCCCACCGATAAACTCATCTTT. The chain combines TRDV1 with TRDJ1, with 7 bases lining up with TRDD3. Trimming removed 2 bases from V and 1 base from J; junction bases left unmatched: 16. The CDR3 runs to 19 residues. In germline, CDR1 is TSWWSYY, CDR2 QGS.

This clone has only a few counts. The amino acid sequence in TCRdb belongs to a much larger clone and departs from this DNA's translation at residue 6, likely a sequencing read error; the sequence shown is translated from the DNA. This chain joins TRDV2 and TRDJ3; 7 positions match TRDD3. Germline assignment: CDR1 GEAIGNYY and CDR2 EKD. The junction had 4 bases not matched to a gene; V was cut back by 0 bases and J by 0 bases. The CDR3 is 18 residues long. The CDR3 loop reads CACDTLLGSSWDTRQMFF. As DNA, the CDR3 is TGTGCCTGTGACACCCTACTGGGGAGCTCCTGGGACACCCGACAGATGTTTTTC.

Concerning this clone itself: A much more abundant neighbour one base away suggests this may be a read error. The CDR3 DNA is TGTGCCTGTGACACCGGGGGATACACGTCCTGGGACACCCGACAGATGTTTTTC. Its translation: CACDTGGYTSWDTRQMFF. The chain recombines TRDV2 with TRDJ3, with 9 bases lining up with TRDD3. This CDR3 has 18 amino acids. Germline CDR1 reads GEAIGNYY; CDR2 reads EKD. V lost 0 bases to trimming and J lost 1 base; unmatched junction nucleotides: 3.

The chain has TRDV2 and TRDJ2; 10 bases align to TRDD3. The CDR3 has 15 amino acids. The V gene's germline CDR1 is GEAIGNYY and CDR2 EKD. J was trimmed by 5 bases and V by 0 bases; bases with no gene match: 2. The CDR3 sequence: CACDTLLGDTAQLFF. CDR3 DNA sequence: TGTGCCTGTGACACCTTACTGGGGGATACAGCACAACTCTTCTTT.

Of note for this clone: A much larger clone is a single base away; this may be a read error. The chain recombines TRDV2 with TRDJ3; D may be TRDD3 (6 bases). Germline V gives CDR1 GEAIGNYY, CDR2 EKD. CDR3 length: 17 amino acids. CDR3 nucleotides: TGTGCCTGTGATACCGTACTGGGTCGATGGGACACCCGACAGACGTTTTTC. Translation: CACDTVLGRWDTRQTFF.

Within the sample, this clone is medium-sized. This chain joins TRDV2 and TRDJ1, with TRDD3 matching over 11 bases. The CDR3 has 19 residues. V shed 0 bases, J shed 3 bases, and the junction held 14 bases outside the gene matches. The germline V gene has CDR1 GEAIGNYY and CDR2 EKD. The CDR3: CACDTVPSGGYMPADKLIF. The CDR3 DNA reads TGTGCCTGTGACACCGTCCCATCTGGGGGATACATGCCTGCCGATAAACTCATCTTT.

This clone was seen only a few times. The V gene is TRDV1, the J gene TRDJ1, with 12 bases aligning to TRDD3. CDR3 length: 21 amino acids. CDR1 and CDR2 (germline): TSWWSYY, QGS. J gave up 3 bases and V 0 bases, and 17 bases lay outside the gene matches. In nucleotides, the CDR3 is TGTGCTCTTGGGGAACTAAGGGTTCCCTACCATACTGGGGGATACCCCGATAAACTCATCTTT. It codes for CALGELRVPYHTGGYPDKLIF.

The sample holds a few counts of this clone. A single base separates this from a much larger clone, so it may be a read error. J is TRDJ3 and V is TRDV2, with 12 nucleotides matching TRDD3. This CDR3 has 18 residues. Germline CDR1 reads GEAIGNYY; CDR2 reads EKD. CDR3 DNA: TGTGCCTGGGACATACTGGGGGATACCTCCTGGGACACCCGACAGATGTTTTTC. Translating it yields CAWDILGDTSWDTRQMFF.

Details on this clone: Just one base apart from a much larger clone, this may be a read error. This chain links TRDV2 with TRDJ3, with 13 bases fitting TRDD3. With V trimmed by 5 bases and J by 2 bases, 11 bases remained unmatched. The germline CDR1 and CDR2 sequences are GEAIGNYY and EKD. The CDR3 has 20 residues. CDR3 sequence reads: CACGRVLGDTPTWDTRQMFF. The CDR3 nucleotides are TGTGCCTGTGGCCGAGTACTGGGGGATACGCCAACCTGGGACACCCGACAGATGTTTTTC.

In this sample, this clone turned up a few times. TCRdb's listed protein matches a much larger clone and diverges from this DNA's translation at residue 3, likely through a read error; the protein shown comes from the DNA. The genes are TRDV2 and TRDJ3; 9 positions match TRDD3. This CDR3 region has 19 residues. CDR1 and CDR2 from the germline V gene are GEAIGNYY and EKD. This CDR3 is CASDTVLGESSWDTRQMFF. The CDR3 bases are TGTGCCAGTGACACCGTACTGGGGGAAAGCTCCTGGGACACCCGACAGATGTTTTTC.

This chain uses TRDV2 with TRDJ3; 10 bases fit TRDD3. Germline V gene data show CDR1 as GEAIGNYY and CDR2 as EKD. Trimming at V came to 1 base and at J to 2 bases, leaving 10 bases not matched to a gene. The CDR3 has 20 amino acids. The CDR3 region is CACDTVLGDPTPWDTRQMFF. The CDR3 DNA follows: TGTGCCTGTGACACGGTACTGGGGGATCCAACCCCCTGGGACACCCGACAGATGTTTTTC.